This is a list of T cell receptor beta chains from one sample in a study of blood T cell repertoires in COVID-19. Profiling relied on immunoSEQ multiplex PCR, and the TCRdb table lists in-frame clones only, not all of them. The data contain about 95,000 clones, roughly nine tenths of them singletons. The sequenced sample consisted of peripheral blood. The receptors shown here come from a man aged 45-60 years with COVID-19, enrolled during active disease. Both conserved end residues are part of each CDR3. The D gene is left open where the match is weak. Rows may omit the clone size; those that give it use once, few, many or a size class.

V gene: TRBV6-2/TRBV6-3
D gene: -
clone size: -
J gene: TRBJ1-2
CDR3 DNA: TGTGCCAGCAGTTTGGGACACCAATATGGCTACACCTTC
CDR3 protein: CASSLGHQYGYTF

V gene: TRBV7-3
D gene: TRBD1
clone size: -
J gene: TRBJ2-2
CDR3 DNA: TGTGCCAGCAGCTTAACAGGGGGCACCGCGAACACCGGGGAGCTGTTTTTT
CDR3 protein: CASSLTGGTANTGELFF

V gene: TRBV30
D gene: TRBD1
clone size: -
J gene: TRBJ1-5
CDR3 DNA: TGTGCCTGGAGTCGACAGGGTTACCAGCCCCAGCATTTT
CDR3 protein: CAWSRQGYQPQHF

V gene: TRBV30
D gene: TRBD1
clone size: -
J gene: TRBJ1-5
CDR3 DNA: TGTGCCTGGGGGACAGGGGATAATCAGCCCCAGCATTTT
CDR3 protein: CAWGTGDNQPQHF

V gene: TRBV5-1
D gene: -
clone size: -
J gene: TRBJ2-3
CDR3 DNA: TGCGCCAGCAGCTTGGATCTCGGGGGAACAGATACGCAGTATTTT
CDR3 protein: CASSLDLGGTDTQYF

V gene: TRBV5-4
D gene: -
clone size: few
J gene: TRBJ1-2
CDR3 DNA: TGTGCCAGCAGCTACGCGGACTCACCCTTTGGGGGCTACACCTTC
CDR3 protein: CASSYADSPFGGYTF

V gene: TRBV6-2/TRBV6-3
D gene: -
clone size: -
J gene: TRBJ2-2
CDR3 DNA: TGTGCCAGCAGTTACGTCCGGGGATCCGGGGAGCTGTTTTTT
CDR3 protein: CASSYVRGSGELFF

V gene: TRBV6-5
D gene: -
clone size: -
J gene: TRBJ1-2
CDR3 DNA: TGTGCCAGCAGTTACTCTACAGGGAATGATGGCTACACCTTC
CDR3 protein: CASSYSTGNDGYTF

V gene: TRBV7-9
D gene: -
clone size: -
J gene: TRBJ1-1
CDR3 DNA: TGTGCCAGCAGCTTAACCAGGGACACTGAAGCTTTCTTT
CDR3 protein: CASSLTRDTEAFF

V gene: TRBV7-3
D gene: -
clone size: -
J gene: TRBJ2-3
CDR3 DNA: TGTGCCAGCAGCTCAGGTAGCTCCAGGGCCACAGATACGCAGTATTTT
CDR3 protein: CASSSGSSRATDTQYF

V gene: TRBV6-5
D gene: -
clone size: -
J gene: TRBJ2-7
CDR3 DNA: TGTGCCAGCAGTTACCCCGGGAGACCCTACGAGCAGTACTTC
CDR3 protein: CASSYPGRPYEQYF

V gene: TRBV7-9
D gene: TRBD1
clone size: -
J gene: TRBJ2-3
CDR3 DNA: TGTGCCAGCAGCCCTCGACAGGGGAGGACAGATACGCAGTATTTT
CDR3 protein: CASSPRQGRTDTQYF

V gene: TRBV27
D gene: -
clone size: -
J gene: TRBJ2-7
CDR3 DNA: TGTGCCAGCGGGGGCAGGGGTTACGAGCAGTACTTC
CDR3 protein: CASGGRGYEQYF

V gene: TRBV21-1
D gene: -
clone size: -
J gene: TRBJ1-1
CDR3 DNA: TGTGCCAGCAGCATCCAACAGGGGGCGCGCACTGAAGCTTTCTTT
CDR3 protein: CASSIQQGARTEAFF

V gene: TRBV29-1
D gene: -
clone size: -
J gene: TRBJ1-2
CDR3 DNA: TGCAGCGTCCCCGCGGGCGGGGAGGGTGGCTACACCTTC
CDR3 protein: CSVPAGGEGGYTF

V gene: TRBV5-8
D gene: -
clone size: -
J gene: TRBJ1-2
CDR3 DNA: TGTGCCAGCAGCTTCAGGGCGGTGGGTAACTATGGCTACACCTTC
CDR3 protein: CASSFRAVGNYGYTF

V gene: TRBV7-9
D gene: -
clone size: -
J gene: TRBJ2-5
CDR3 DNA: TGTGCCAGCAGCTTAGCTAAGCGATTTCAAGAGACCCAGTACTTC
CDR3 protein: CASSLAKRFQETQYF

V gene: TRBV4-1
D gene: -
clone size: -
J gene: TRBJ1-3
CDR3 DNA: TGCGCCAGCAGCCAAGCGGGAGGGTACGGCTCTGGAAACACCATATATTTT
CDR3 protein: CASSQAGGYGSGNTIYF

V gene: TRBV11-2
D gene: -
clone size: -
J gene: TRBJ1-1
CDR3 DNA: TGTGCCAGCAGCAAGATGGGGCCGAACACTGAAGCTTTCTTT
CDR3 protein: CASSKMGPNTEAFF

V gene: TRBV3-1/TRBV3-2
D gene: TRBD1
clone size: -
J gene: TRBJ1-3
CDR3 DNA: TGTGCCAGCAGACAGGGGTCCCGGGACACCATATATTTT
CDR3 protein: CASRQGSRDTIYF

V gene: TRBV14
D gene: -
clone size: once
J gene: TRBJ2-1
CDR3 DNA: TGTGCCAGCAGCCAATGGTTCCCTAGCCGGGGTGAGCAGTTCTTC
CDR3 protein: CASSQWFPSRGEQFF

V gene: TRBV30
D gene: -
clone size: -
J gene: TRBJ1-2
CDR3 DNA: TGTGCCTGGAGTGTAAGCAGGACAGCTAACTATGGCTACACCTTC
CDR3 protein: CAWSVSRTANYGYTF

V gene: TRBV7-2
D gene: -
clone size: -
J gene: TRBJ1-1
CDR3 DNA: TGTGCCAGCAGCTTAGTGTCCAGGGTGAACACTGAAGCTTTCTTT
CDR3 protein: CASSLVSRVNTEAFF

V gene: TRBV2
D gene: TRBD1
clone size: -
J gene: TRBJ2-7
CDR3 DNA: TGTGCCAGCAGTAACTGGGACAGGGGGCGGTACGAGCAGTACTTC
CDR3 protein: CASSNWDRGRYEQYF

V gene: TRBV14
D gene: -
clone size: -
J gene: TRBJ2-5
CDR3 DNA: TGTGCCAGCAGCCAAAAGACGGGCCAAGAGACCCAGTACTTC
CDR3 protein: CASSQKTGQETQYF

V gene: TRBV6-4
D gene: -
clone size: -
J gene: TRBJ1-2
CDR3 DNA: TGTGCCAGCAGTGATCCAGGGAACTATGGCTACACCTTC
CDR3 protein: CASSDPGNYGYTF

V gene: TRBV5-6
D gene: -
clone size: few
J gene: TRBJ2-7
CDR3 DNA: TGTGCCAGCAGCTTGAGGTTCAGCGACGAGCAGTACTTC
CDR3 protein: CASSLRFSDEQYF

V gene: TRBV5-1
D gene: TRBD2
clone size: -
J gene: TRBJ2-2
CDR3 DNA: TGCGCCAGCAGCTTGGAAGGGCGCCGCTTCACTAGCGGGGGGGCCTCGGGCACCGGGGAGCTGTTTTTT
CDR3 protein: CASSLEGRRFTSGGASGTGELFF

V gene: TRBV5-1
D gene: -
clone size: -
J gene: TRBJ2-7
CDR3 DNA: TGCGCCAGCAGCTTGAGGAGTAGCAGCTCCTACGAGCAGTACTTC
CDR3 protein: CASSLRSSSSYEQYF

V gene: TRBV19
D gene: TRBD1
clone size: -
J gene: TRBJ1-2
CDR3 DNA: TGTGCCAGTAGCCAACGGGGCAGGGGGACCTATGGCTACACCTTC
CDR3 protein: CASSQRGRGTYGYTF

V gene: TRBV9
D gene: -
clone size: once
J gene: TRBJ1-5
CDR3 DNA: TGTGCCAGCAGCGAAGGAGGGATTAGCAATCAGCCCCAGCATTTT
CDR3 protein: CASSEGGISNQPQHF

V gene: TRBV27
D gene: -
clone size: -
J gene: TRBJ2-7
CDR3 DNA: TGTGCCAGCAGTTTATCCGGACACCCCTCCTACGAGCAGTACTTC
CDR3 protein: CASSLSGHPSYEQYF

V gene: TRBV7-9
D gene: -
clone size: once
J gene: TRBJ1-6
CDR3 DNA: TGTGCCAGCAGCTTGGGGGGGAATCATTCACCCCTCCACTTT
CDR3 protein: CASSLGGNHSPLHF

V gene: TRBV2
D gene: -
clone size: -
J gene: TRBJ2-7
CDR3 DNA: TGTGCCAGCAGAAGGGGCCGGTACGAGCAGTACTTC
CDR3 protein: CASRRGRYEQYF

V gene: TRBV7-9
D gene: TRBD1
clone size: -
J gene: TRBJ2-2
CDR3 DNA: TGTGCCAGCAGCTCCATGGGCACAGGGGGCACCGGGGAGCTGTTTTTT
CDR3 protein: CASSSMGTGGTGELFF

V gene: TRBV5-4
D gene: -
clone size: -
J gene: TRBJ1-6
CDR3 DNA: TGTGCCAGCAGCTTGACAGGGCCCGGTTCACCCCTCCACTTT
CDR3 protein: CASSLTGPGSPLHF

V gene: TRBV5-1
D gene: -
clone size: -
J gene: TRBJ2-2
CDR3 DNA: TGCGCCAGCAGCTTGCTCTTCAGAGGTCCCGCGAACACCGGGGAGCTGTTTTTT
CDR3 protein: CASSLLFRGPANTGELFF

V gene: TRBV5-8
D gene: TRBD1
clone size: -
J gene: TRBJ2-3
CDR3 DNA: TGTGCCAGCATCACGACAGGGGCAACAGATACGCAGTATTTT
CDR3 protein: CASITTGATDTQYF

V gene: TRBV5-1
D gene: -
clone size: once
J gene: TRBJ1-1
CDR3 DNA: TGCGCCAGCAGACCGCAGGGTAACACTGAAGCTTTCTTT
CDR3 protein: CASRPQGNTEAFF

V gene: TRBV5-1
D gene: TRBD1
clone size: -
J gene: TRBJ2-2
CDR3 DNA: TGCGCCAGCGGGGAACAGGGGGCGCGCACCGGGGAGCTGTTTTTT
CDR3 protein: CASGEQGARTGELFF

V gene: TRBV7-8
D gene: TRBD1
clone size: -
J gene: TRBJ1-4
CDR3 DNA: TGTGCCAGCAGCTTACTCAGGGGGGCAAAACTGTTTTTT
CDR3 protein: CASSLLRGAKLFF

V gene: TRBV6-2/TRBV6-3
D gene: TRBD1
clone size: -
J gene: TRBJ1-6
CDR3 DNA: TGTGCCAGCAGTTACTCGAGGGACAGGGGATTTGAGTTTATTAATTCACCCCTCCACTTT
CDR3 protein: CASSYSRDRGFEFINSPLHF

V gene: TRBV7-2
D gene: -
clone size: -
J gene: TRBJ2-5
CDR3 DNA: TGTGCCAGCAGCTTAGTTCTCGGGGAGACCCAGTACTTC
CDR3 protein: CASSLVLGETQYF

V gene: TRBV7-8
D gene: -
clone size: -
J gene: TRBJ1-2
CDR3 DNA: TGTGCCAGCAGCTCATCGGAGGTGGGGGGTCCGAGGAATGGCTACACCTTC
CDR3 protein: CASSSSEVGGPRNGYTF

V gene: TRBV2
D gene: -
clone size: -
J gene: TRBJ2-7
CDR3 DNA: TGTGCCAGCAGTGATGGTCAGGGCTACTACGAGCAGTACTTC
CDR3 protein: CASSDGQGYYEQYF

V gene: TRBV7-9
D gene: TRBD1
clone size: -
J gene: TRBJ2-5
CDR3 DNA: TGTGCCAGCAGCCCTGACAGGGGGGGCGAAGAGACCCAGTACTTC
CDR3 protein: CASSPDRGGEETQYF

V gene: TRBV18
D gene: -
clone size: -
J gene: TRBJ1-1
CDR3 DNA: TGTGCCAGCTTACCCGGGGGAATGAACACTGAAGCTTTCTTT
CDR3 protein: CASLPGGMNTEAFF

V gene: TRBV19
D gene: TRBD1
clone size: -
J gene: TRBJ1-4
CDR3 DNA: TGTGCCAGTAGTACCCCGGGACAGCCAAAACTGTTTTTT
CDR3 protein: CASSTPGQPKLFF

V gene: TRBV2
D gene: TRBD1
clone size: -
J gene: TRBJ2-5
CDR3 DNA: TGTGCCAGCAGGAGACAGGGGCGGGAGACCCAGTACTTC
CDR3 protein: CASRRQGRETQYF

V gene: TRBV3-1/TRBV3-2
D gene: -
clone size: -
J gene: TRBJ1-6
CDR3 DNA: TGTGCCAGCAGCCCGTACAGGGATCATAATTCACCCCTCCACTTT
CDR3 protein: CASSPYRDHNSPLHF

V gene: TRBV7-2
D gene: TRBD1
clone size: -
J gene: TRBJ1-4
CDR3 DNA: TGTGCCAGCAGCTTAGCCGGGACAGGTATAGATAAACTGTTTTTT
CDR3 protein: CASSLAGTGIDKLFF

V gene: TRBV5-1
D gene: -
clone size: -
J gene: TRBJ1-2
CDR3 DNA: TGCGCCAGCAGCTGGGGGACAAGAGCTAACTATGGCTACACCTTC
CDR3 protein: CASSWGTRANYGYTF

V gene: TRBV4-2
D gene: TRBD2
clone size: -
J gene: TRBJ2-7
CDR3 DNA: TGTGCCAGCAGCCAAAGTGGACGGGGGGCCTACGAGCAGTACTTC
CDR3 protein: CASSQSGRGAYEQYF

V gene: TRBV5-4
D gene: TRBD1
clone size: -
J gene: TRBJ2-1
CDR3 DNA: TGTGCCAGCAGCCGAGAACCCGGGACAGGAGCATACAATGAGCAGTTCTTC
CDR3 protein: CASSREPGTGAYNEQFF

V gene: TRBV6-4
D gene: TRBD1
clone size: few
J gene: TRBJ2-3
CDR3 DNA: TGTGCCAGCAGTGGGACAGGGGGCACAGATACGCAGTATTTT
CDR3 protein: CASSGTGGTDTQYF

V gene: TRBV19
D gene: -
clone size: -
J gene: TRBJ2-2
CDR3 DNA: TGTGCCAGTATATTCAGCGCGAACACCGGGGAGCTGTTTTTT
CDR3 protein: CASIFSANTGELFF

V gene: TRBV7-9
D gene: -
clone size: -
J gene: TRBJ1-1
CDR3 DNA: TGTGCCAGCAGTCCTCTGGCATCTGAAGCTTTCTTT
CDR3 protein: CASSPLASEAFF

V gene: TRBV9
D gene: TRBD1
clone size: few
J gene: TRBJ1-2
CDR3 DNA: TGTGCCAGCAGCCCGGACAGGGGTGGCTACACCTTC
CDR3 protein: CASSPDRGGYTF

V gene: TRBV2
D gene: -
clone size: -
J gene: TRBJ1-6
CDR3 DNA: TGTGCCAGCAGTGAACAGGGTTTGAGTTCACCCCTCCACTTT
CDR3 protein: CASSEQGLSSPLHF

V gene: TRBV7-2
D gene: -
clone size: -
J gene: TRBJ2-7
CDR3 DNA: TGTGCCAGCAGCCCTTCCTACGAGCAGTACTTC
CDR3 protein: CASSPSYEQYF